This entry is about one T cell receptor beta chain. Its specificity is unknown. Time point defined: newly diagnosed GD, antithyroid drugs for less than 3 months. Following extraction of RNA from PBMCs, that RNA was used to make the TCR library. A roughly 10-milliliter sample of peripheral blood was drawn into EDTA tubes. This record comes from a study of regulatory T cells in long-lasting Graves disease. Study-wide results and limits: Persistent patients shared more public clonotypes (about 2,700) than newly diagnosed patients (around 1,000). Graves' patients with persistent disease showed TCR diversity lower than patients newly diagnosed.

Germline lookup yields CDR1 LNHDA and CDR2 SQIVND (reference sequence). V was shortened by 5 bases and J by 8 bases, with 16 bases between the two germline ends. The CDR3 covers 14 residues. The TCR beta library used iRepertoire HTBI primers with Arm-PCR amplification of CDR3. TCRdb processed the multiplex PCR reads anew with MiXCR; each CDR3 protein has one entry. The data hold roughly 610,000 distinct CDR3 sequences, with about 16% observed a single time. These data were also reused for a study on T cells in Graves' hyperthyroidism and ophthalmopathy. That paper states: Before onset, ophthalmopathy was predicted by the model a median roughly 6.4 months earlier.

This clonotype originated in a woman aged 25 to 45 with Graves disease. The source was peripheral blood mononuclear cells (PBMCs), collected at new diagnosis, from a patient treated with antithyroid drugs. The rearrangement joins TRBV19 to TRBJ2-1, with D unresolved. CDR3 protein: CASSVPWGYDEQFF. As DNA, the CDR3 is TGTGCCAGTAGTGTGCCCTGGGGTTACGATGAGCAGTTCTTC.